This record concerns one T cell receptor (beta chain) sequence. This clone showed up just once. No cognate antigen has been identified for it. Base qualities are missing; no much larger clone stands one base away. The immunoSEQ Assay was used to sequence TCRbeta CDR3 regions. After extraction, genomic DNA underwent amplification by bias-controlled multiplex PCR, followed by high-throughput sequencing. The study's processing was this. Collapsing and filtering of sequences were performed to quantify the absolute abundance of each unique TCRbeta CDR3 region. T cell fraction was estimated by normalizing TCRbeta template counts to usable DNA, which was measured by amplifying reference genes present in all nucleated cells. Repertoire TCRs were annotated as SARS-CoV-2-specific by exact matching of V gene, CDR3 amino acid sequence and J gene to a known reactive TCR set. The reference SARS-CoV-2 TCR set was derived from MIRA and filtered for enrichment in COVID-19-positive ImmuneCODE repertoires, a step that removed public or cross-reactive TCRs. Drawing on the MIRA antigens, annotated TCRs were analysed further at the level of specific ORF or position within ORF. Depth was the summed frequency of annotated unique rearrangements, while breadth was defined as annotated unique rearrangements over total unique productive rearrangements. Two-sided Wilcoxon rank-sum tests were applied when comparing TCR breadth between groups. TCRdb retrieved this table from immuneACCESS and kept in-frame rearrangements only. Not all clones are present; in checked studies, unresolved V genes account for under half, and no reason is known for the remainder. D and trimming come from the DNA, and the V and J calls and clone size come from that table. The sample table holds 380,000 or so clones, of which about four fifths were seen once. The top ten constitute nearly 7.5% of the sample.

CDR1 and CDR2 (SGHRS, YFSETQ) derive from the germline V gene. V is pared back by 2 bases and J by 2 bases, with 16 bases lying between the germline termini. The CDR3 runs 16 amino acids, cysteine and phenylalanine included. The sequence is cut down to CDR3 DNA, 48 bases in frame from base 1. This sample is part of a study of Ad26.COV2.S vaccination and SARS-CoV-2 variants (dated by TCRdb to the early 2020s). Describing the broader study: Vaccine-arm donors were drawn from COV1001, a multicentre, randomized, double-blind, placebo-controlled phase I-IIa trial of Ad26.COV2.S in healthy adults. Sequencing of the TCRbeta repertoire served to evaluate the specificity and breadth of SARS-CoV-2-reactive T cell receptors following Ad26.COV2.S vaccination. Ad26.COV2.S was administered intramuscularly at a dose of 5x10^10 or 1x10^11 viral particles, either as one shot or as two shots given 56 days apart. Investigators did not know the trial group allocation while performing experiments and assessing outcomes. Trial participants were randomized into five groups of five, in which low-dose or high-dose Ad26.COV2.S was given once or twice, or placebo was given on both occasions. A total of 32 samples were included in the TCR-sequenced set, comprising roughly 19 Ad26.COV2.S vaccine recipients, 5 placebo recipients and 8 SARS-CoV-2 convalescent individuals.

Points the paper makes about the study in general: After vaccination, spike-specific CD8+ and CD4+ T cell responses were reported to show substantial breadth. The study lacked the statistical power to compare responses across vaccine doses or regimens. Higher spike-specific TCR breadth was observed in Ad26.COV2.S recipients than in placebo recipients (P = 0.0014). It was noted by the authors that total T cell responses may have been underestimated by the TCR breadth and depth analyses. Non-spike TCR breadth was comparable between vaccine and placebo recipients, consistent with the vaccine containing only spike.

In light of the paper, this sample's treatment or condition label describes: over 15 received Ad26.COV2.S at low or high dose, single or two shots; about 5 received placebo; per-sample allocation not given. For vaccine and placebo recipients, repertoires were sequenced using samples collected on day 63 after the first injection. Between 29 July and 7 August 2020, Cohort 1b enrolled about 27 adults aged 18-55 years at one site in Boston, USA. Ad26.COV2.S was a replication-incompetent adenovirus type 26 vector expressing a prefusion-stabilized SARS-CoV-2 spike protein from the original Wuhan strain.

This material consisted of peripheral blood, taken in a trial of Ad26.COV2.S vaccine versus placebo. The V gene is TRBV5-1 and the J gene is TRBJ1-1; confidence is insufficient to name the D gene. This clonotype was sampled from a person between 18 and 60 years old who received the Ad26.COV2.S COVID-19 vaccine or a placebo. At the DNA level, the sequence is TGCGCCAGCAGCTTCGGGTCGCTCCCATTCAACACTGAAGCTTTCTTT. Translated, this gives CASSFGSLPFNTEAFF.